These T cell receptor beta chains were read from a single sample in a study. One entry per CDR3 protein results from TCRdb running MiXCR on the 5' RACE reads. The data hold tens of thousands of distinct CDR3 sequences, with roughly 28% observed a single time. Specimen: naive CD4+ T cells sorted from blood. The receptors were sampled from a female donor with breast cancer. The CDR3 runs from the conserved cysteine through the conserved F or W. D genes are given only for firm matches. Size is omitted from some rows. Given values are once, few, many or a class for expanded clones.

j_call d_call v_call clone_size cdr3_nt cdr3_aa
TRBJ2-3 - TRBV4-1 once TGCGCCAGCAGCCAGGGGGGAGTAGATACGCAGTATTTT CASSQGGVDTQYF
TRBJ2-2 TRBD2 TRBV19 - TGTGCCAGTAGTACCCGTAGCGGGGCCACCGGGGAGCTGTTTTTT CASSTRSGATGELFF
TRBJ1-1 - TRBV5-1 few TGCGCCAGCAGCTTGGTTCCCCGAAGAATGAACACTGAAGCTTTCTTT CASSLVPRRMNTEAFF
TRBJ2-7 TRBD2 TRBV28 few TGTGCCAGCAGCCCAACGTTGGTAGCGGGAGACGAGCAGTACTTC CASSPTLVAGDEQYF
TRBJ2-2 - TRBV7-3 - TGTGCCAGCAGCTTAATTGAGAGTCCGGCCGGGGAGCTGTTTTTT CASSLIESPAGELFF
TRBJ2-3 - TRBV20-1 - TGCAGTGCTAGAGATCCCGCCCCCACAGATACGCAGTATTTT CSARDPAPTDTQYF
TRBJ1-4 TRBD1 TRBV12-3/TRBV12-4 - TGTGCCAGCAGTTTTACCGGGACAGGGAATGAAAAACTGTTTTTT CASSFTGTGNEKLFF
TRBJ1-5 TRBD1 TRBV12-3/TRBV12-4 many TGTGCCAGCAGGGGACAGGGGGATAATCAGCCCCAGCATTTT CASRGQGDNQPQHF
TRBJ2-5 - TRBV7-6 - TGTGCCAGCAGCGCGAAGCTTCGGAGCGGGACACAAGAGACCCAGTACTTC CASSAKLRSGTQETQYF
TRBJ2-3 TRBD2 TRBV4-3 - TGCGCCAGCAGCCAAATAAGCGGGGGCCACACAGATACGCAGTATTTT CASSQISGGHTDTQYF
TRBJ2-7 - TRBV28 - TGTGCCAGCAGTTTTTCCGGGTGGGGGTACGAGCAGTACTTC CASSFSGWGYEQYF
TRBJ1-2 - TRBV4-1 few TGCGCCAGCAGCCTCGAACCGGCAGGAAACTATGGCTACACCTTC CASSLEPAGNYGYTF
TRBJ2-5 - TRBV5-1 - TGCGCCCGCAGGTACGAGGGAGTGGAGACCCAGTACTTC CARRYEGVETQYF